The text below deals with one T cell receptor beta chain. The assay was immunoSEQ multiplex PCR, and TCRdb's table has in-frame clones only and misses some. The sample holds 150,000 to 200,000 clones, about 89% seen once. The sample is drawn from a study of T cell responses to AZD1222 COVID-19 vaccine. The length of the CDR3 is 15 residues. This sequence joins TRBV21-1 and TRBJ1-3; the table's D call TRBD1 went unverified against the DNA. TRBV21-1 is noted as a pseudogene. The sample in question was peripheral blood, obtained on day 0 of MenACWY control vaccination. The receptor comes from an adult in good health. This CDR3 is CASSPDRSSGNTIYF. For the CDR3, the DNA is TGTGCCAGCAGCCCCGACAGGAGCTCTGGAAACACCATATATTTT.